The clone carrying this TCR beta chain was picked up a small number of times. As it was prepared, the TCRbeta library received unique molecular identifiers. Using its own MiXCR run on the PCR reads, TCRdb lists one record per CDR3 protein. The data contain about 690,000 distinct CDR3 sequences, roughly 15% of them singletons. These data belong to a study of T-cell reconstitution after alpha-beta-depleted transplantation in children. The CDR3 runs to 14 residues. Germline V gives CDR1 SGHTA, CDR2 FQGNSA. Germline trimming cut 3 bases from V and 6 bases from J; bases unmatched to any gene: 1. This chain joins TRBV7-2 and TRBJ1-4; the match to TRBD1 covers 10 bases. The clonotype was recovered from a human donor who donated a stem cell graft to a child with acute myeloid leukemia. Sample: PBMCs from the stem cell graft donor, taken from the stem cell graft. The CDR3 protein is CASSFGTGDEKLFF. The CDR3 DNA follows: TGTGCCAGCAGCTTTGGGACAGGGGATGAAAAACTGTTTTTT.